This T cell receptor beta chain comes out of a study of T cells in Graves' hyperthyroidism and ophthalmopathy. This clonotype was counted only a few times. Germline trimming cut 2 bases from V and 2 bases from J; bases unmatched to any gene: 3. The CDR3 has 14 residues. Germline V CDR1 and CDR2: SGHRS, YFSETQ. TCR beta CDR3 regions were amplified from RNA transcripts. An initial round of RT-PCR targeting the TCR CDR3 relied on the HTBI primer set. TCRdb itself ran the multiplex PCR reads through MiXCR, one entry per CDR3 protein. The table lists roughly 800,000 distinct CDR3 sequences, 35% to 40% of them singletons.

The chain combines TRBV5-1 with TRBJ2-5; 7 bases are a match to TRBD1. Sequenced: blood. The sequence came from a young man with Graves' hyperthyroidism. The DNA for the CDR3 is TGCGCCAGCAGCTTTGACAGGGAGCAAGAGACCCAGTACTTC. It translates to CASSFDREQETQYF.